This T cell receptor (beta chain) is drawn from a study of T cell repertoires in cytomegalovirus infection. Study-level information: Carrying CMV and the relevant HLA type showed in public TCR beta signatures. Study-wide results and caveats: Using cumulative public TCR beta family frequency, the authors identified those who carried CMV together with the relevant HLA.

TCRdb re-called the reads through MiXCR, storing one row per CDR3 protein. This sample yields about 360,000 distinct CDR3 sequences, of which around a sixth are seen a single time; 7.5% to 9.5% belongs to the top ten. This clonotype was seen at least ten times. What it recognizes is unknown. The germline CDR1 and CDR2 sequences are SGHVS and FQNEAQ. This CDR3 region has 13 residues. The V gene lost 5 bases and the J gene lost 4 bases, with 11 bases spanning the gap. Sequences were obtained from PBMCs. The rearrangement joins TRBV7-8 to TRBJ1-2; D is uncertain. The receptor's source is a human donor in good health (CMV status not recorded). Some clones in this sample may be carry-over from other donors' samples. CDR3 region: CASSPTAIYGYTF. Here the CDR3 DNA reads TGTGCCAGCAGCCCCACGGCAATCTATGGCTACACCTTC. Looking up the rest from reference TRBV7-8 and TRBJ1-2 gives the full variable domain: GAGVSQSPRYKVAKRGQDVALRCDPISGHVSLFWYQQALGQGPEFLTYFQNEAQLDKSGLPSDRFFAERPEGSVSTLKIQRTQQEDSAVYLCASSPTAIYGYTFGSGTRLTVV.